A selection of T cell receptor beta chains follows, all from one sample in a study of shared clonotypes between healthy human individuals. Libraries were prepared by immunoSEQ multiplex PCR; TCRdb keeps only in-frame clonotypes and omits some of them. The sample lists approximately 710,000 clones, 90% occurring once. Sequenced: memory CD8+ T cells from PBMCs. The receptors stem from a man between 18 and 35 years old in good health. Some clones in this sample may be carry-over from other donors' samples. The CDR3 runs from the conserved cysteine through the conserved F or W. Each record gives: V gene, clone size, J gene, CDR3 protein. Clone size appears in some rows only: once, few, many, or a class for an expanded clone.

TRBV9	.	TRBJ2-7	CASSVSHTPNPYEQYF
TRBV15	once	TRBJ2-7	CATSPGLGSYEQYF
TRBV18	once	TRBJ2-7	CASSPGGSERYEQYF
TRBV7-9	.	TRBJ1-1	CASSDEGNEAFF
TRBV7-6	.	TRBJ2-7	CASSPRGNPYEQYF
TRBV2	once	TRBJ2-1	CASSDKGLAINNEQFF
TRBV9	.	TRBJ2-2	CASSVVRGGTGELFF
TRBV29-1	.	.	CSVGLVASGASYEQYF
TRBV7-9	.	TRBJ2-5	CASSSDSYQETQYF
TRBV18	.	TRBJ2-7	CASSVGTESSYEQYF
TRBV6-1	.	TRBJ1-4	CASSENRGRGEKLFF
TRBV19	once	TRBJ1-4	CASSIFEIITTNEKLFF
TRBV7-2	.	TRBJ1-1	CASSLGSTGRTEAFF
TRBV7-6	.	TRBJ1-1	CASSLERMNTEAFF
TRBV9	.	TRBJ2-3	CASSVAGRGPDTQYF
TRBV6-6	.	TRBJ2-5	CASREQGLQETQYF
TRBV28	.	TRBJ1-2	CASSLLRGSNYGYTF